This T cell receptor beta chain derives from a study of CD8 T cells in ankylosing spondylitis. General observations from the study: Peripheral blood samples showed relatively rare disease-linked clones, and these clones were CD8+. For ankylosing spondylitis blood, a TCR beta motif of about eight highly homologous variants appeared characteristic.

Using quantitative 5'-RACE with molecular barcodes, the authors made TCR beta libraries. From the 5' RACE reads, TCRdb called clonotypes with MiXCR, one entry per CDR3 protein. The sample records approximately 200,000 distinct CDR3 sequences, about 13% being singletons. On this clonotype: Its cognate antigen is unknown.

The CDR3 covers 13 residues. Germline CDR1 is SGHAT and CDR2 is FQNNGV. V shed 6 bases and J 5 bases; nucleotides not matched to a gene: 5. The clonotype comes from a male donor with ankylosing spondylitis or in good health (not recorded which). The chain carries TRBV11-2 and TRBJ1-2, with 8 bases fitting TRBD1. Sequencing used blood, either unsorted or a sorted T cell fraction (not recorded which). The CDR3 DNA is TGTGCCAGCAGTCCAGGGGGCGTATATGGCTACACCTTC. As protein: CASSPGGVYGYTF.